The 8 T cell receptor beta chains below come from one sample, sequenced in a study of blood T cells in healthy people across ages. Next came a second PCR, run for about 6 to 11 cycles, which used a sample-barcoded 5' primer along with a J-beta primer mix. Using its own MiXCR run on the 5' RACE reads, TCRdb lists one record per CDR3 protein. Here the sample spans about 1.7 million distinct CDR3 sequences, approximately 30% being singletons. The sample comprised blood. All receptors derive from a woman in her thirties in good health.

Ten or more counts support this clonotype. The rearrangement links TRBV7-2 to TRBJ2-1, with a possible D match to TRBD2 (5 bases). This CDR3 contains 15 residues. V lost 1 base, J lost 4 bases, and 11 bases lay in between. Germline loops: CDR1 SGHTA, CDR2 FQGNSA. The CDR3 DNA is TGTGCCAGCAGCTTAGAATCCAGGAGGTACAATGAGCAGTTCTTC. Translating gives CASSLESRRYNEQFF.

The chain has TRBV20-1 and TRBJ2-7; TRBD2 aligns across 7 bases. Trimming cost V 5 bases and J 2 bases; bases outside gene matches: 15. Looked up from germline, CDR1 is DFQATT and CDR2 is SNEGSKA (reference sequence). CDR3 length: 16 residues. The CDR3, as DNA: TGCAGTGCTGGAGTCGTGTCGGGCGGGGGACCCTACGAGCAGTACTTC. Encoded protein: CSAGVVSGGGPYEQYF.

This clonotype was picked up many times. The V call is TRBV20-1, the J call TRBJ2-5; TRBD1 is a possible D gene (5 bases). The V and J ends lost 0 bases and 5 bases respectively, with 10 bases between them. Looked up from germline, CDR1 is DFQATT and CDR2 is SNEGSKA (reference sequence). CDR3 length: 13 amino acids. CDR3 nucleotides: TGCAGTGCTAGAGATGGCCCAGGGGAGACCCAGTACTTC. This codes for CSARDGPGETQYF.

V and J are TRBV20-1 and TRBJ1-5; weak D call: TRBD1 (6 bases). The germline V gene has CDR1 DFQATT and CDR2 SNEGSKA (reference sequence). The CDR3 has 14 amino acids. Trimming removed 3 bases at V and 3 bases at J, with 12 bases between. In nucleotides, the CDR3 is TGCAGTGCTAGTCCAGGGGCAGTCAATCAGCCCCAGCATTTT. It yields the protein CSASPGAVNQPQHF.

This clonotype was counted ten times or more. The chain combines TRBV20-1 with TRBJ2-5; D ambiguous. The CDR3 sequence is 13 residues long. CDR1 DFQATT and CDR2 SNEGSKA come from the germline V gene (reference sequence). The V gene lost 5 bases and the J gene lost 3 bases, with 13 bases spanning the gap. The CDR3 DNA follows: TGCAGTGCTCAGCGTCCGCCTGAAGAGACCCAGTACTTC. Amino acids: CSAQRPPEETQYF.

This clonotype was observed a few times. A much larger clone is a single base away; this may be a read error. The chain is built from TRBV6-6 and TRBJ2-3, with D hard to call. The CDR3 has 13 residues. Germline loops: CDR1 MNHNY, CDR2 SVGAGI (reference sequence). The CDR3 spells CASSYQSSDTRYF. Here the CDR3 DNA reads TGTGCCAGCAGTTACCAAAGTTCAGATACGCGGTATTTT.

Only a few counts were recorded for this clonotype. For the CDR3, the DNA is TGTGCCAGCTCAACTGGACAGGGTAGTCAGCCCCAGCATTTT. Translation gives CASSTGQGSQPQHF. The V gene is TRBV18, the J gene TRBJ1-5, with 8 bases matching TRBD1. V dropped 5 bases and J dropped 6; count of bases not matched to a gene: 6. Per germline, CDR1 KGHSH and CDR2 LQKENI. CDR3 length: 14 amino acids.

The gene calls are TRBV11-3 and TRBJ2-1; D is possibly TRBD1 or TRBD2 (5 bases each). Germline-derived CDR1 and CDR2 are SGHNT and YENEEA. Trimming cost V 6 bases and J 10 bases, with 13 bases left between them. This CDR3 contains 12 residues. CDR3: CASSLAWGEQFF. CDR3 DNA: TGTGCCAGCAGTTTGGCCTGGGGGGAGCAGTTCTTC. The full variable domain, in which reference TRBV11-3 and TRBJ2-1 provide the parts outside the CDR3, is EAGVVQSPRYKIIEKKQPVAFWCNPISGHNTLYWYLQNLGQGPELLIRYENEEAVDDSQLPKDRFSAERLKGVDSTLKIQPAELGDSAVYLCASSLAWGEQFFGPGTRLTVL.